This is a list of T cell receptor beta chains from one sample in a study of T cells after posttransplantation cyclophosphamide. Method: immunoSEQ multiplex PCR; TCRdb's copy keeps in-frame clones and lacks some. The repertoire consists of some 14,000 clones, with less than 90% occurring once and the leading ten covering more than 5%. This specimen was PBMCs, taken 350 to 400 days after allogeneic stem cell transplant with calcineurin inhibitor and methotrexate. These TCRs come from a male patient younger than 35 who received an allogeneic stem cell transplant from a related donor, was CMV-positive, and had no GVHD. Some T cells may be graft donor cells. The CDR3 runs from the conserved cysteine through the conserved F or W. The order of the fields is V gene, D gene, clone size, J gene, CDR3 protein, CDR3 DNA. A D gene is named only where the DNA matches it firmly. Some rows have no size entry. The others give once, few or many, or a class for an expanded clone.

>TRBV28|TRBD1|.|TRBJ2-4
CASRTGGKNIQYF
TGTGCCAGCAGGACAGGGGGAAAGAACATTCAGTACTTC
>TRBV15|.|.|TRBJ2-7
CATSSARGEQYF
TGTGCCACCAGCTCCGCGAGAGGGGAGCAGTACTTC
>TRBV2|.|.|TRBJ2-3
CASSEWGNTDTQYF
TGTGCCAGCAGTGAATGGGGCAACACAGATACGCAGTATTTT
>TRBV20-1|.|.|TRBJ2-7
CSAGTKEQYF
TGCAGTGCTGGCACTAAGGAGCAGTACTTC
>TRBV9|.|.|TRBJ2-3
CASSVAGNPQDTQYF
TGTGCCAGCAGCGTAGCGGGAAATCCACAAGATACGCAGTATTTT
>TRBV7-2|.|.|TRBJ1-5
CASSSRGWQPQHF
TGTGCCAGCAGCTCCCGAGGCTGGCAGCCCCAGCATTTT
>TRBV10-3|.|.|TRBJ2-2
CAIPGGSSTGELFF
TGTGCCATCCCCGGAGGCAGTTCCACCGGGGAGCTGTTTTTT
>TRBV2|TRBD2|.|TRBJ2-3
CASSETRTSEGTDTQYF
TGTGCCAGCAGTGAAACGCGGACTAGCGAGGGCACAGATACGCAGTATTTT
>TRBV6-1|TRBD1|once|TRBJ2-1
CASSGRRTGDSEQFF
TGTGCCAGCAGTGGACGCCGGACAGGAGACAGTGAGCAGTTCTTC
>TRBV11-2|TRBD2|.|TRBJ2-1
CASSSSTSGRAGGHEQFF
TGTGCCAGCAGCTCCTCCACTAGCGGGAGGGCCGGGGGGCATGAGCAGTTCTTC
>TRBV6-5|.|.|TRBJ2-7
CASSPPMGGAYEQYF
TGTGCCAGCAGTCCGCCGATGGGCGGGGCCTACGAGCAGTACTTC
>TRBV6-4|TRBD2|once|TRBJ2-1
CASSGTSGSGWSEQFF
TGTGCCAGCAGCGGGACTAGCGGGAGCGGGTGGAGTGAGCAGTTCTTC
>TRBV9|TRBD2|.|TRBJ2-3
CASSVASGGMGDTQYF
TGTGCCAGCAGCGTAGCCAGCGGGGGAATGGGAGATACGCAGTATTTT
>TRBV9|TRBD2|once|TRBJ2-1
CASSVGGSGRISEQFF
TGTGCCAGCAGCGTAGGGGGTAGCGGGAGAATCAGTGAGCAGTTCTTC